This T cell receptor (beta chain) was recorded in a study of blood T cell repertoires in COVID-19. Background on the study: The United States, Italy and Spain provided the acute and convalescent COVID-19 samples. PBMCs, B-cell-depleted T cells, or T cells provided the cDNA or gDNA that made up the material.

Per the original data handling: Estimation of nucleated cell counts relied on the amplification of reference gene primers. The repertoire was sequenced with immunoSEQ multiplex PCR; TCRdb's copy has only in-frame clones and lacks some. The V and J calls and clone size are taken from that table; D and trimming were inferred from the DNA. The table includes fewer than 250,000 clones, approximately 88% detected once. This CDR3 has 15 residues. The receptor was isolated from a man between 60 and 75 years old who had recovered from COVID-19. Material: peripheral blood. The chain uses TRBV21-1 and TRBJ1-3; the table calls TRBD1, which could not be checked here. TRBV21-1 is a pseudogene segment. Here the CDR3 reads CASSIPGTAGNTIYF. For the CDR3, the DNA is TGTGCCAGCAGTATTCCCGGGACAGCGGGAAACACCATATATTTT.